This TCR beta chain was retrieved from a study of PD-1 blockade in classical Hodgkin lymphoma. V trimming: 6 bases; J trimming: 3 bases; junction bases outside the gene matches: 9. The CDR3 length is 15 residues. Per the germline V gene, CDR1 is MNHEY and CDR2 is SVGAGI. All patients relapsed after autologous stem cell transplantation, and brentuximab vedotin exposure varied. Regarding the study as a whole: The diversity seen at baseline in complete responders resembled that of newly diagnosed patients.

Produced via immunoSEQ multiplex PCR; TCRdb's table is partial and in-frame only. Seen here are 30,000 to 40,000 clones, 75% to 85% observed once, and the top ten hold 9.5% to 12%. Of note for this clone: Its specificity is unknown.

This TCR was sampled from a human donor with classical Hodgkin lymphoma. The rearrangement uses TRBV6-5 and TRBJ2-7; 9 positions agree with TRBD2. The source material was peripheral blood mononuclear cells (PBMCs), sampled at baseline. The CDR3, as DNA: TGTGCCAGCAGGGCAATAGCGGGAGAGGGCTACGAGCAGTACTTC. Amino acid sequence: CASRAIAGEGYEQYF.